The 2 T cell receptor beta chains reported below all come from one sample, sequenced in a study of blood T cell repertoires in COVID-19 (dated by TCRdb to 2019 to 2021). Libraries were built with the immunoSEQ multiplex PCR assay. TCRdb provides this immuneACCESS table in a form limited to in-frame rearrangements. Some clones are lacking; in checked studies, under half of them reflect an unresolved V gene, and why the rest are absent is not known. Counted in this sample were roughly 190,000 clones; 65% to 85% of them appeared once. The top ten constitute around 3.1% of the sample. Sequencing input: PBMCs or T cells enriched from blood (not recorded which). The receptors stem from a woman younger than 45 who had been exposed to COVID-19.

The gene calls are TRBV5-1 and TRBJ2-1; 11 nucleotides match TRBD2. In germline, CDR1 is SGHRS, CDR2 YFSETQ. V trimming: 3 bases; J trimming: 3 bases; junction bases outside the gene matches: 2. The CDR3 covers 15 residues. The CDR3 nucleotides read TGCGCCAGCAGCTCGGGACTAGCGGTCTACAATGAGCAGTTCTTC. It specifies CASSSGLAVYNEQFF.

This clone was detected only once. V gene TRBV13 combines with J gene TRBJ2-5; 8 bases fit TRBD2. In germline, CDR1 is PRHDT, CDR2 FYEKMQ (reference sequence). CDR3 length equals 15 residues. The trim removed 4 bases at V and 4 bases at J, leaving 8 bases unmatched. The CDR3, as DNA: TGTGCCAGCAGCTCGACCCGTAGCGGGGCAGAGACCCAGTACTTC. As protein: CASSSTRSGAETQYF.